The clone carrying this T cell receptor beta chain was counted only a few times. What it binds is not known. The data stem from a study of CD8+ T cells in alopecia areata. For the study at large: Tofacitinib therapy took 6 to 18 months; 6 months off drug came after. Study-level points and caveats: The link between baseline CD8+ expansion and response remains uncertain with one nonresponder.

After removal of 2 bases from V and 4 bases from J, the junction contained 7 bases not matched to a gene. Germline V gene lookup returns CDR1 KGHSH and CDR2 LQKENI. CDR3 length equals 16 residues. Treatment of the sample: oral pan-JAK inhibitor, 5-10 mg twice daily. Lesional scalp punch biopsies and peripheral blood were collected from alopecia areata patients. Sequencing used cDNA as its template, made by extracting RNA and reverse transcribing it. The protocol was immunoSEQ multiplex PCR, while the TCRdb copy is restricted to in-frame clones and leaves out a portion. The repertoire includes approximately 220,000 clones, 35% to 45% of them detected once, and around 0.48% sits in the top ten.

Material: CD4+ T cells sorted from blood, obtained at roughly week 30, from a patient treated with tofacitinib. The receptor's source is a human donor with alopecia areata. V gene TRBV18 combines with J gene TRBJ1-2; 10 nucleotides agree with TRBD1. The CDR3 loop is CASSPKPGQGLYGYTF. The DNA for the CDR3 is TGTGCCAGCTCACCAAAGCCGGGACAGGGGCTCTATGGCTACACCTTC.